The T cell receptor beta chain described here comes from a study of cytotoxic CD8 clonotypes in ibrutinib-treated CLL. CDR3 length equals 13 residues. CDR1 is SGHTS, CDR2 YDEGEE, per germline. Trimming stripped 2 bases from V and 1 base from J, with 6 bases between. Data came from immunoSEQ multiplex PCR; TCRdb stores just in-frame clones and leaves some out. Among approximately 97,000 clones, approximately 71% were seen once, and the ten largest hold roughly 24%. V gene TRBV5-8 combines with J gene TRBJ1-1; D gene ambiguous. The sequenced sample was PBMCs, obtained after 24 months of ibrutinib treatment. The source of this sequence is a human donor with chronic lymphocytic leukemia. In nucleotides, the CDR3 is TGTGCCAGCAGCTTCTGGTCGAACACTGAAGCTTTCTTT. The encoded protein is CASSFWSNTEAFF.